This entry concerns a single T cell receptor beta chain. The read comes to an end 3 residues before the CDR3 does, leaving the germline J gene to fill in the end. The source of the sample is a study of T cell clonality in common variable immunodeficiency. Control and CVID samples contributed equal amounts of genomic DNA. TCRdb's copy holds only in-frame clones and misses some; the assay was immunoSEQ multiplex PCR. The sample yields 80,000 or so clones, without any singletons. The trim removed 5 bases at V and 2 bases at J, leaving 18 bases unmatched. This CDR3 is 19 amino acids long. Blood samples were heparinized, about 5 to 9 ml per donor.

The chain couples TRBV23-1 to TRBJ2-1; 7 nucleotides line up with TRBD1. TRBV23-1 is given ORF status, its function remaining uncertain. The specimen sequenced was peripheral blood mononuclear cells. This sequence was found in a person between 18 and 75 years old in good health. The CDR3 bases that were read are TGCGCCAGCAGTACGGACAGGAGCGAGCGCGGGCTACCCTACAATGAG. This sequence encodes CASSTDRSERGLPYNE. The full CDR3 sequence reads CASSTDRSERGLPYNEQFF.